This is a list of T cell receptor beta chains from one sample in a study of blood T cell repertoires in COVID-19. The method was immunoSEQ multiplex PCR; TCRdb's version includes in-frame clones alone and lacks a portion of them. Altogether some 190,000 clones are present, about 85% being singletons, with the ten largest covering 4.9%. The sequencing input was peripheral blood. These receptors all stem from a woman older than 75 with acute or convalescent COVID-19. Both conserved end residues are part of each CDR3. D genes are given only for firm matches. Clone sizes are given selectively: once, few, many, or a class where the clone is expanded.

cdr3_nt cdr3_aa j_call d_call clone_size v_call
TGCGCCAGCAGCCTCGGACTAGCGGGAGTTACAGAGACCCAGTACTTC CASSLGLAGVTETQYF TRBJ2-5 TRBD2 - TRBV5-1
TGCGCCAGCAGCCAAACTAGCGGAGGCACAGATACGCAGTATTTT CASSQTSGGTDTQYF TRBJ2-3 TRBD2 - TRBV5-1
TGTGCCAGCAGTTTGGGACAGGGGACCCAGCCCCAGCATTTT CASSLGQGTQPQHF TRBJ1-5 TRBD1 few TRBV16
TGTGCCAGCAGTGTACAGGGTGCCTATGGCTACACCTTC CASSVQGAYGYTF TRBJ1-2 - - TRBV27
TGTGCCAGCAGCGTAGACTCCCTAGGGCCCCAGCATTTT CASSVDSLGPQHF TRBJ1-5 - few TRBV9
TGTGCCAGCTCACCACCAGGACAGGGGTTAGCGTACACTGAAGCTTTCTTT CASSPPGQGLAYTEAFF TRBJ1-1 TRBD1 - TRBV18
TGTGCCAGCAGCGTAGCTATGGGCCTACTGGACGAGCAGTACTTC CASSVAMGLLDEQYF TRBJ2-7 - - TRBV9
TGTGCCAGCAGCCAGGAGGCAGGGGCGCAGTATTTT CASSQEAGAQYF TRBJ2-3 - - TRBV7-8
TGTGCCAGCAGTTACGAGGACAGGGGGTATGGCTACACCTTC CASSYEDRGYGYTF TRBJ1-2 TRBD1 - TRBV6-5
TGTGCCAGCAGCTTAGGTGCGGGAGGGCCTTTTGTGCAGTACTTC CASSLGAGGPFVQYF TRBJ2-7 TRBD2 - TRBV7-2
TGTGCCAGCAGTCCCCGGACAGGGTACACAGATACGCAGTATTTT CASSPRTGYTDTQYF TRBJ2-3 TRBD1 - TRBV28
TGTGCCAGCAGTCGGATGGGACTAGCGGTGGTCGCGAGGGTCTACGAGCAGTACTTC CASSRMGLAVVARVYEQYF TRBJ2-7 TRBD2 - TRBV6-6
TGTGCCAGCAGGGACAGTAGCACAGATACGCAGTATTTT CASRDSSTDTQYF TRBJ2-3 - - TRBV6-6
TGTGCCAGCAGCGAGGGGGCGGGATTCTCTGGGGCCAACGTCCTGACTTTC CASSEGAGFSGANVLTF TRBJ2-6 - - TRBV9
TGTGCCAGCAGTCTAGACAGGGGGTTGACCCAGTACTTC CASSLDRGLTQYF TRBJ2-5 TRBD1 - TRBV6-5
TGTGCCAGCAGCCCGGACAGGGTTTACGAGCAGTACTTC CASSPDRVYEQYF TRBJ2-7 TRBD1 - TRBV7-2
TGTGCCAGCTCACCCGGACAGGGTGGGCATAACTATGGCTACACCTTC CASSPGQGGHNYGYTF TRBJ1-2 TRBD1 few TRBV18
TGTGCCAGCAGCGCGACTGGAGAAGCTTTCTTT CASSATGEAFF TRBJ1-1 - - TRBV2